Below, 21 T cell receptor beta chains from the same sample are listed, as sequenced in a study of cytomegalovirus exposure and HLA in healthy donors. This PCR relied on a set of 60 Vbeta primers and 13 Jbeta primers. Only in-frame clones appear in the TCRdb table, and some are missing; sequencing was by immunoSEQ multiplex PCR. The sample contains around 150,000 clones, roughly 70% of which appear only once. The sample comprised PBMCs. These receptors came from a human donor in good health.

The chain combines TRBV6-1 with TRBJ2-5; TRBD2 agrees at 8 bases. V lost 2 bases to trimming and J lost 2 bases; unmatched junction nucleotides: 10. The CDR3 has 17 residues. Germline lookup yields CDR1 MNHNS and CDR2 SASEGT. The CDR3 bases are TGTGCCAGCAGTGAAAGGGTAGCGGGATGGATACAAGAGACCCAGTACTTC. Its protein is CASSERVAGWIQETQYF.

This chain uses TRBV7-2 with TRBJ1-1, with no clear D. V lost 5 bases, J lost 0 bases, and 7 bases lay in between. The CDR3 is 13 residues long. The V gene's germline CDR1 is SGHTA and CDR2 FQGNSA. This CDR3 is CASSLSLNTEAFF. The DNA of the CDR3 is TGTGCCAGCAGCCTCTCCCTGAACACTGAAGCTTTCTTT.

The V gene is TRBV11-3, the J gene TRBJ2-5, with 7 nucleotides matching TRBD2. CDR1 is SGHNT, CDR2 YENEEA, per germline. The CDR3 is 12 residues long. The V gene end was trimmed by 1 base and the J gene end by 8 bases; junction bases not matched to a gene: 1. Here the CDR3 DNA reads TGTGCCAGCAGCTTAGCGGGGGGAACCCAGTACTTC. Protein: CASSLAGGTQYF.

A few counts support this clone. Other DNA variants within this sample encode the same CDR3. The chain uses TRBV20-1 and TRBJ2-7, with a possible D match to TRBD2 (6 bases). The CDR3 sequence is 11 residues long. V lost 4 bases, J lost 4 bases, and 8 bases lay in between. Per germline, CDR1 DFQATT and CDR2 SNEGSKA (reference sequence). The CDR3 nucleotides are TGCAGTGCTACCCGGGGGTACGAGCAGTACTTC. It is translated as CSATRGYEQYF.

Worth noting for this clone: This sample includes further DNA sequences coding for the same CDR3. V usage is TRBV2 and J usage is TRBJ1-5; no reliable D call. The germline CDR1 and CDR2 sequences are SNHLY and FYNNEI. Trimming left V 4 bases short and J 0 bases short, with 13 bases between. This CDR3 is built from 16 residues. The CDR3 protein is CASSGADLYSNQPQHF. CDR3 coding DNA: TGTGCCAGCAGTGGGGCAGACCTCTATAGCAATCAGCCCCAGCATTTT.

This clone turned up a few times. This chain joins TRBV28 and TRBJ1-1, with D possibly matching TRBD1 (5 bases). Deletions cut 3 bases from V and 1 base from J, with 27 bases between. Germline loops: CDR1 MDHEN, CDR2 SYDVKM. There are 20 residues in the CDR3. The CDR3 is CASSFGWGFTGIESNTEAFF. The CDR3 DNA sequence: TGTGCCAGCAGTTTCGGATGGGGTTTCACAGGAATCGAATCGAACACTGAAGCTTTCTTT.

The chain carries TRBV28 and TRBJ2-3, with TRBD2 as a possible D gene (5 bases). V lost 4 bases and J 1 base, leaving 12 bases between the germline ends. CDR3 size: 15 residues. Germline assignment: CDR1 MDHEN and CDR2 SYDVKM. CDR3 residues: CASSSGGLGTDTQYF. CDR3 DNA: TGTGCCAGCAGTTCAGGAGGTCTTGGCACAGATACGCAGTATTTT.

This chain connects TRBV9 to TRBJ2-3; 7 bases are a match to TRBD1. V gave up 4 bases and J gave up 3 bases; unmatched junction bases: 11. This CDR3 contains 16 residues. Germline V gives CDR1 SGDLS, CDR2 YYNGEE. The CDR3 sequence: CASSQGQTTGTDTQYF. In nucleotides, the CDR3 is TGTGCCAGCAGCCAGGGACAGACCACAGGGACAGATACGCAGTATTTT. Variable domain in full (rest from reference TRBV9 and TRBJ2-3): DSGVTQTPKHLITATGQRVTLRCSPRSGDLSVYWYQQSLDQGLQFLIQYYNGEERAKGNILERFSAQQFPDLHSELNLSSLELGDSALYFCASSQGQTTGTDTQYFGPGTRLTVL.

V and J are TRBV11-2 and TRBJ2-7, with D perhaps TRBD1 (5 bases). The germline V and J ends were trimmed by 3 bases and 2 bases, with 11 bases remaining between them. This CDR3 is 14 amino acids long. Looked up from germline, CDR1 is SGHAT and CDR2 is FQNNGV. The CDR3 coding sequence is TGTGCCAGCAGCTTTACCGGCAGGGCCTACGAGCAGTACTTC. Its protein product is CASSFTGRAYEQYF. Filled out from reference TRBV11-2 and TRBJ2-7, the complete variable domain reads EAGVAQSPRYKIIEKRQSVAFWCNPISGHATLYWYQQILGQGPKLLIQFQNNGVVDDSQLPKDRFSAERLKGVDSTLKIQPAKLEDSAVYLCASSFTGRAYEQYFGPGTRLTVT.

The CDR3 coding sequence is TGTGCCATCAGTGGGACTAGCGTGAACACCGGGGAGCTGTTTTTT. Its protein product is CAISGTSVNTGELFF. This sequence joins TRBV10-3 and TRBJ2-2, with 9 nucleotides matching TRBD2. The germline V gene encodes CDR1 ENHRY and CDR2 SYGVKD. Trimming removed 4 bases from V and 1 base from J; junction bases left unmatched: 1. The CDR3 length is 15 residues.

The chain links TRBV4-1 to TRBJ2-3; D not certain. This CDR3 has 14 residues. Deletions cut 1 base from V and 7 bases from J, with 12 bases between. Germline-derived CDR1 and CDR2 are MGHRA and YSYEKL. Here the CDR3 DNA reads TGCGCCAGCAGCCAAGTGGTAGTAGAGAATACGCAGTATTTT. Protein product: CASSQVVVENTQYF.

V usage is TRBV4-3 and J usage is TRBJ2-7; 12 nucleotides align to TRBD1. V lost 1 base, J lost 4 bases, and 5 bases stayed unmatched. The CDR3 loop spans 16 amino acids. Germline V gives CDR1 LGHNA, CDR2 YSLEER. Here the CDR3 reads CASSQAPGQGAYEQYF. CDR3 coding DNA: TGCGCCAGCAGCCAAGCCCCGGGACAGGGGGCTTACGAGCAGTACTTC.

The V call is TRBV7-2, the J call TRBJ2-7, with 8 bases fitting TRBD1. CDR3 length: 17 amino acids. Germline V lookup: CDR1 SGHTA, CDR2 FQGNSA. The junction had 10 bases not matched to a gene; V was cut back by 1 base and J by 2 bases. The CDR3: CASSLVSGTGGAYEQYF. CDR3 bases: TGTGCCAGCAGCTTAGTGTCCGGGACAGGCGGCGCCTACGAGCAGTACTTC.

The chain couples TRBV2 to TRBJ1-1; the D gene is possibly TRBD1 (6 bases). This CDR3 contains 13 residues. Germline V CDR1 and CDR2: SNHLY, FYNNEI. V was shortened by 4 bases and J by 4 bases, with 10 bases between the two germline ends. The CDR3 region has the DNA TGTGCCAGCAGTGCGGACAGAAGCACTGAAGCTTTCTTT. Its protein is CASSADRSTEAFF.

The chain carries TRBV4-2 and TRBJ1-1; unclear D gene. CDR1 is LGHNA, CDR2 YNFKEQ, per germline. V was cut by 1 base and J by 8 bases, with 17 bases left in between. The CDR3 extends over 15 amino acids. For the CDR3, the DNA is TGTGCCAGCAGCCAAGGCGGGCGGCCGGTGGGAGAAGCTTTCTTT. Residues: CASSQGGRPVGEAFF.

This chain links TRBV15 with TRBJ2-7; D might be TRBD1 (5 bases). Trimming removed 4 bases at V and 3 bases at J, with 10 bases between. CDR3 size: 13 residues. CDR1 and CDR2 from the germline V gene are LNHNV and YYDKDF (reference sequence). The chain's CDR3 is CATSMAGHYEQYF. Here the CDR3 DNA reads TGTGCCACCAGCATGGCTGGACACTACGAGCAGTACTTC.

This clone was seen a handful of times. The V and J genes are TRBV7-2 and TRBJ2-7; 10 bases are shared with TRBD1. The CDR3 sequence is 13 residues long. Germline V gene sequence: CDR1 SGHTA, CDR2 FQGNSA. V gave up 5 bases and J gave up 4 bases; unmatched junction bases: 2. Here the CDR3 reads CASSRDRGYEQYF. Written as DNA, the CDR3 is TGTGCCAGCAGCCGGGACAGGGGTTACGAGCAGTACTTC.

This clone has only a few counts. The V gene is TRBV9, the J gene TRBJ2-3, with TRBD1 as a possible D gene (6 bases). The CDR3 consists of 16 residues. Germline loops: CDR1 SGDLS, CDR2 YYNGEE. Trimming stripped 1 base from V and 0 bases from J, with 12 bases between. CDR3 residues: CASSVTGYSSTDTQYF. CDR3 bases: TGTGCCAGCAGCGTAACAGGGTATAGCAGCACAGATACGCAGTATTTT.

The V gene is TRBV5-4, the J gene TRBJ1-4; D unclear. The V gene's germline CDR1 is SGHNT and CDR2 YYREEE (reference sequence). Deletions cut 4 bases from V and 8 bases from J, with 12 bases between. This CDR3 spans 13 amino acids. The CDR3 sequence is CASSNSLQEKLFF. Here the CDR3 DNA reads TGTGCCAGCAGCAACAGTCTGCAGGAAAAACTGTTTTTT. The entire variable domain, with the rest obtained from reference TRBV5-4 and TRBJ1-4, is as follows: ETGVTQSPTHLIKTRGQQVTLRCSSQSGHNTVSWYQQALGQGPQFIFQYYREEENGRGNFPPRFSGLQFPNYSSELNVNALELDDSALYLCASSNSLQEKLFFGSGTQLSVL.

The chain couples TRBV19 to TRBJ2-7, with 8 bases that match TRBD1. This CDR3 is built from 13 residues. Trimming cost V 4 bases and J 4 bases; bases outside gene matches: 3. CDR1 and CDR2 (germline): LNHDA, SQIVND (reference sequence). The CDR3 nucleotides read TGTGCCAGTAGTAACGACAGGGGTTACGAGCAGTACTTC. The encoded protein is CASSNDRGYEQYF.

The chain couples TRBV19 to TRBJ1-1; 10 nucleotides line up with TRBD1. The V gene's germline CDR1 is LNHDA and CDR2 SQIVND (reference sequence). The CDR3 is made up of 15 amino acids. V dropped 4 bases and J dropped 5; count of bases not matched to a gene: 7. The DNA of the CDR3 is TGTGCCAGTAGTACCGGGGACAGGGGTTATACTGAAGCTTTCTTT. Its translation: CASSTGDRGYTEAFF.